This TCR beta chain was captured in a study of shared clonotypes between healthy human individuals (dated by TCRdb to the early 2020s). As for the study more broadly: The cohort included three men and two women between 18 and 49 years of age. For each donor, CD4 naive and CD4 memory were each given three plates, CD8 naive was given two plates, and CD8 memory was given one plate. To estimate repertoire size and how much clonotypes are shared between individuals, the study performed deep sequencing of blood TCR repertoires from a few healthy adults. To increase sequencing depth and limit assay-specific biases, different laboratories used diverse techniques to prepare libraries and sequence TCR repertoires. Between about 0.94 and 8.9 billion PBMCs per donor were obtained by leukapheresis. Results and caveats for the whole study, not just this receptor: Compared with non-shared clonotypes, the clonotypes found in all four sorted-subset donors had higher generation probabilities. Even with the large sequencing depth, rarefaction of the sorted-subset datasets indicated that sequencing was incomplete. Sampling was limited to blood, and TCR repertoires in tissue likely differ from TCR repertoires in blood. The genetic and exposure-history diversity represented was limited by the small number of donors. Across a handful of donors, approximately 4.9% of naive CD4, roughly 3.5% of naive CD8, under 2.5% of memory CD4, and 0.3% to 0.45% of memory CD8 clonotypes were shared. Naive subsets generally had larger estimated clonotype richness than memory subsets. Pairwise subsampling led to the expectation that sequencing depth would affect the degree of clonotype sharing among donors.

CDR1 and CDR2 are read off the germline V gene (reference sequence) as MNHEY and SMNVEV. V drops 5 bases and J drops 7 bases, leaving 17 bases in between. The CDR3 numbers 14 residues from cysteine through phenylalanine. Only the CDR3 DNA stays, 42 bases, in frame from base 1. The sample holds one count of this clone. Its antigen target is currently unknown. No clone much larger than this one lies a single base away; base qualities are absent. Using the deep immunoSEQ assay, multiplex PCR amplified TCR CDR3 regions from genomic DNA. Genomic DNA extracted from each cell subset was distributed evenly over all wells of several immunoSEQ 96-well plates, and each plate served as one replicate. For sorted subsets, each replicate PCR was loaded with about 0.2 ug genomic DNA, equivalent to 32,000 or so T cell genomes. Purified libraries were quantified with a Qubit 3.0 fluorometer, sized on a Bioanalyzer 2100, and re-quantified with the KAPA Library Quantification kit. Every immunoSEQ 96-well plate was sequenced on a separate single-read 150-cycle Illumina NextSeq 550 flow cell. Under the source paper's analysis protocol: Because the immunoSEQ output held only junctional sequences and lacked quality scores, the filtering could not match the filtering applied to full-length reads. To assign V/J genes and CDR3, sequences were annotated using PyIR, a Python wrapper for IgBLAST v1.9, with IMGT germline references. Reads were filtered out if the reads had weak V/J assignments (E-value above 1e-6), no CDR3, stop codons, out-of-frame junctions, or ambiguous translated residues. V3J clonotypes were defined as sequences sharing an identical inferred V gene, J gene, and CDR3 amino acid sequence. The percentage overlap between two repertoires was calculated by dividing the number of shared unique clonotypes by the size of the smaller repertoire. Richness of each repertoire was evaluated using RTK rarefaction, the Chao1 estimator, and Recon v2.1 estimates of unobserved clonotypes. OLGA was used to compute generation probabilities for all TCRbeta clonotypes that the gDNA method yielded from four donors. TCRdb limited this immuneACCESS table to in-frame rearrangements with V and J called. A share of clones is missing; checked studies link under half to unresolved V genes, and the rest is unexplained. V, J and clone size are taken as reported in that table, and D and trimming were inferred from the DNA itself. In all, the sample holds about 2.3 million clones, and approximately 95% of those were seen once. 0.39% of the sample is taken by the ten largest.

Donors were healthy HIV-negative adults with no recently reported acute infections or vaccinations. Every donor was a Caucasian adult living in Nashville, Tennessee, USA. CD4+ T cells were enriched by magnetic negative selection; naive cells were then positively selected on CD45RA, and the negative fraction formed the memory subset. Blood was collected by leukapheresis, and PBMCs were isolated by Ficoll-Histopaque density gradient centrifugation and then cryopreserved in liquid nitrogen vapor phase. Analytical flow cytometry was used to check the purity and quantity of every magnetically sorted T cell population. Genomic DNA was isolated from each sorted fraction and quantified by UV absorbance on a Nanodrop 2000c.

The sample was naive CD4+ T cells from PBMCs. The cell subset or site label, as the study defines it: CD45RA+ positively selected. The receptor was isolated from a man aged 18 to 29 in good health. Some clones in this sample may be carry-over from other donors' samples. The chain employs TRBV27 and TRBJ1-1; TRBD1 could be the D gene, as 6 bases match. In nucleotides, the sequence is TGTGCCAGCAGTCTCCACAGGGAGAGCAGTGAAGCTTTCTTT. The translation is CASSLHRESSEAFF.